Given below is one T cell receptor beta chain in context. This sample was included in a study of blood T cell repertoires in COVID-19. Across the whole study: Sources were T cells, B-cell-depleted T cells, or PBMCs; the material itself was cDNA or gDNA.

Assay: immunoSEQ multiplex PCR; the TCRdb copy retains only in-frame clones and omits some. Of hundreds of thousands of clones listed, roughly 91% are singletons. Germline loops: CDR1 GTSNPN, CDR2 SVGIG (reference sequence). The CDR3 is 14 amino acids. With V trimmed by 2 bases and J by 8 bases, 9 bases remained unmatched. Donors in Cohort 3 who had recovered were those with two negative PCRs, healthcare professional clearance, or resolution of their symptoms. The source material was PBMCs or T cells enriched from blood (not recorded which). This clonotype was sampled from a man aged 35 to 55 who had recovered from COVID-19. This chain links TRBV30 with TRBJ2-4, with 7 positions matching TRBD1. CDR3 coding DNA: TGTGCCTGGAGTCGCCGACAGGGTTGGGACATTCAGTACTTC. Protein: CAWSRRQGWDIQYF.